This TCR beta chain was identified in a study of blood T cell repertoires in COVID-19. At the level of the study: There were acute and convalescent COVID-19 samples, and they came from the United States, Italy and Spain. PBMCs, B-cell-depleted T cells, or T cells were the source of the cDNA or gDNA that made up the material.

Sequencing was performed with immunoSEQ multiplex PCR; in TCRdb, only in-frame clones are kept and a portion is missing. The table includes approximately 170,000 clones, 80% to 90% detected once. CDR3 size: 14 residues. Germline-derived CDR1 and CDR2 are GTSNPN and SVGIG (reference sequence). Trimming took 0 bases from V and 8 from J, leaving 16 bases between them. This sequence joins TRBV30 and TRBJ1-2, with D perhaps TRBD1 (5 bases). The sequenced material came from peripheral blood. This clonotype was obtained from a woman between 65 and 79 years old who had recovered from COVID-19. CDR3 sequence reads: CAWSVGRAVWGYTF. The CDR3 coding sequence is TGTGCCTGGAGTGTGGGCAGGGCGGTTTGGGGCTACACCTTC.